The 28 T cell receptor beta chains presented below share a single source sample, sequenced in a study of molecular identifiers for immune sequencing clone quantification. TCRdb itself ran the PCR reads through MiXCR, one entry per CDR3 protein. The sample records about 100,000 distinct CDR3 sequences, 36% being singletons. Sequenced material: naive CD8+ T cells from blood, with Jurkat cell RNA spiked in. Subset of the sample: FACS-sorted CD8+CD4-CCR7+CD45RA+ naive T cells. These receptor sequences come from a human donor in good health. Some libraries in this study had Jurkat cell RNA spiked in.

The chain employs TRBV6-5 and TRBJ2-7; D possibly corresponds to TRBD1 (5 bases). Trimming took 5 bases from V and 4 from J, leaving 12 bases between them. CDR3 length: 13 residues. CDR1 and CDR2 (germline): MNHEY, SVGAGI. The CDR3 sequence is CASSQTEDYEQYF. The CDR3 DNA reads TGTGCCAGCAGTCAGACAGAGGATTACGAGCAGTACTTC.

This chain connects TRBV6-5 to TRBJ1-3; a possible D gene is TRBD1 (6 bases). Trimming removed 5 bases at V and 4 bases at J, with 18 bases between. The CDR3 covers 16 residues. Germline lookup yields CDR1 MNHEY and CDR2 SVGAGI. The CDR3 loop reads CASSPNPGAKGNTIYF. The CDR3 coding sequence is TGTGCCAGCAGTCCCAATCCAGGGGCGAAGGGAAACACCATATATTTT.

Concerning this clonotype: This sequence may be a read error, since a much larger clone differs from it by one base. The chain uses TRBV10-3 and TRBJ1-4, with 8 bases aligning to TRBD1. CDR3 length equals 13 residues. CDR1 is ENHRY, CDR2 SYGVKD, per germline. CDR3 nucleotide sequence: TGTGCCATCAGGGAACAGGGGGTGGAAAAACTGTATTTT. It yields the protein CAIREQGVEKLYF.

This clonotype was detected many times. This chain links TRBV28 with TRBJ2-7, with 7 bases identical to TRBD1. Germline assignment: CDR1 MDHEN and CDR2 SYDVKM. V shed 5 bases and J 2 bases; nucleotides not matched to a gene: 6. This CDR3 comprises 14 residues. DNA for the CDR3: TGTGCCAGCAGTAAACCAGGGACAGCCTACGAGCAGTACTTC. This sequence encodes CASSKPGTAYEQYF.

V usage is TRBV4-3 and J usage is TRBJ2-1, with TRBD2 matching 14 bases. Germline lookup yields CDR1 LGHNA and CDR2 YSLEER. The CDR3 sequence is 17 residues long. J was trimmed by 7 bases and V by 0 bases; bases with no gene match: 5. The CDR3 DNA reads TGCGCCAGCAGCCAAGATAGGACTAGCGGGAGGAGTAATGAGCAGTTCTTC. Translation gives CASSQDRTSGRSNEQFF.

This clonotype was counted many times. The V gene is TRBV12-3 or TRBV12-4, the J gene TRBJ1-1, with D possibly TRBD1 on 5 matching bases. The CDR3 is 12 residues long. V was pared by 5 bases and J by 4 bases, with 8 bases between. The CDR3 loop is CASSPGGTEAFF. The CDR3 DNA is TGTGCCAGCAGTCCGGGGGGCACTGAAGCTTTCTTT.

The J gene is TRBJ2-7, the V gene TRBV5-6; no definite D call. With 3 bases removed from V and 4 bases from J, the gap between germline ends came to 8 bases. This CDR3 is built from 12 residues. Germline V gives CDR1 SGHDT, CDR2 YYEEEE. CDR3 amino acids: CASSWRGYEQYF. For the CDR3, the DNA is TGTGCCAGCAGCTGGCGTGGGTACGAGCAGTACTTC.

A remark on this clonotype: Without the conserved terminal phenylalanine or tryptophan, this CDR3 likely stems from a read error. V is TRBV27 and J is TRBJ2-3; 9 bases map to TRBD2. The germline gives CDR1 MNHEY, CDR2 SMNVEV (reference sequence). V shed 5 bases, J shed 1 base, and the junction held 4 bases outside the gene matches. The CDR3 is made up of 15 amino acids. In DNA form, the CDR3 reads TGTGCCAGCAGTGTACTAGCGGGCCGCACAGATACGCAGTATATT. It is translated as CASSVLAGRTDTQYI.

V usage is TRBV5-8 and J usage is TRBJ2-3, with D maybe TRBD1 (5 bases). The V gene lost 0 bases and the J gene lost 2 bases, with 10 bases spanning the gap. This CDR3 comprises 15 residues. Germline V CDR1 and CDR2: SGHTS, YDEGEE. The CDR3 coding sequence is TGTGCCAGCAGCTTGGCGAGGACATCCACAGATACGCAGTATTTT. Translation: CASSLARTSTDTQYF.

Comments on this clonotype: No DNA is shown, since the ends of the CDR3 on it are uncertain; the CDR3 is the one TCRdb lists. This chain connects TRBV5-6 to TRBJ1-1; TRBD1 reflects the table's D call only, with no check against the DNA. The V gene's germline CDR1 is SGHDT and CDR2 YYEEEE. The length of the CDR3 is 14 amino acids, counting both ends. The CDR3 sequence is CACSAGHGLIEAFF.

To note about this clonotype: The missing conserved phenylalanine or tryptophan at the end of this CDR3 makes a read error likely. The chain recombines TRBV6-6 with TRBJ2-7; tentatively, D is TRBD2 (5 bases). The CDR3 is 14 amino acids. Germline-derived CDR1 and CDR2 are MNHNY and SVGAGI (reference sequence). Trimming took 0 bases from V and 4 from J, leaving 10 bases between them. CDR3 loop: CASSYSGWEYEQYY. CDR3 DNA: TGTGCCAGCAGTTACTCAGGGTGGGAGTACGAGCAGTACTAC.

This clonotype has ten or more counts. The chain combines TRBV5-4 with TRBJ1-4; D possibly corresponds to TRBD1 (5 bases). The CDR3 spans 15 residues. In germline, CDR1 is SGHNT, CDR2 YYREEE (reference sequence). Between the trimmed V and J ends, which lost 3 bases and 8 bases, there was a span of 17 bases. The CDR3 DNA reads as TGTGCCAGCAGCTGGGGCCCGGGGGATGGCGAAAAACTGTTTTTT. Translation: CASSWGPGDGEKLFF.

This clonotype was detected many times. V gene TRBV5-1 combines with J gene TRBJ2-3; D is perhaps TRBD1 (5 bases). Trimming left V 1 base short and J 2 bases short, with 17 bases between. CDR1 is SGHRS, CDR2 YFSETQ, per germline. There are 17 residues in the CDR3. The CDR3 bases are TGCGCCAGCAGCTTGTCCCTGTGGCAGGACAACACAGATACGCAGTATTTT. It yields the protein CASSLSLWQDNTDTQYF.

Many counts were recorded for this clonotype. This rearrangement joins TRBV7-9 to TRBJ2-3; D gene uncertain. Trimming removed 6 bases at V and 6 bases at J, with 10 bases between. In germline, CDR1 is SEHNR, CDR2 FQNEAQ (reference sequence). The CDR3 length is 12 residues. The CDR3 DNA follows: TGTGCCAGCAGACAACTTCCTGATACGCAGTATTTT. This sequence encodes CASRQLPDTQYF.

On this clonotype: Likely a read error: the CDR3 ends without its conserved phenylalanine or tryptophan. DNA of the CDR3: TGTGCCAGCAGTGAATTCTGGGATAGCGGGAGGTACAATGAGCAGTTCTCC. Protein: CASSEFWDSGRYNEQFS. V is TRBV2 and J is TRBJ2-1, with TRBD2 identical over 10 bases. V dropped 2 bases and J dropped 4; count of bases not matched to a gene: 8. The CDR3 totals 17 residues. Germline V lookup: CDR1 SNHLY, CDR2 FYNNEI.

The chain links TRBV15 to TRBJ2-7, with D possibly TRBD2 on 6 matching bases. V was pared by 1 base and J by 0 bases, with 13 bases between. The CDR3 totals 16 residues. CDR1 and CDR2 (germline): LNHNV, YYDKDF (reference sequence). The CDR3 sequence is CATSRAGVLNSYEQYF. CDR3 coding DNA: TGTGCCACCAGCAGAGCGGGGGTTCTAAACTCCTACGAGCAGTACTTC.

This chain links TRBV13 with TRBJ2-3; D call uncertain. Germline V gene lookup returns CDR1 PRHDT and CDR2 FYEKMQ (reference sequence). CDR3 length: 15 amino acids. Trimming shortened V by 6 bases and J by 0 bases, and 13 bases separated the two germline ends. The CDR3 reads CASRPSTISTDTQYF. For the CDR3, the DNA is TGTGCCAGCAGACCCAGTACTATTAGCACAGATACGCAGTATTTT.

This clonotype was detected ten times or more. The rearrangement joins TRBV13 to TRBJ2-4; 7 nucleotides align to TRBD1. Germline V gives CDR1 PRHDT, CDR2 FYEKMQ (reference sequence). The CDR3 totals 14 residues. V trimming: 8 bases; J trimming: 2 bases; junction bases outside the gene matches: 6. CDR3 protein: CASANRGSKNIQYF. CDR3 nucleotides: TGTGCCAGCGCGAACAGGGGTTCCAAAAACATTCAGTACTTC.

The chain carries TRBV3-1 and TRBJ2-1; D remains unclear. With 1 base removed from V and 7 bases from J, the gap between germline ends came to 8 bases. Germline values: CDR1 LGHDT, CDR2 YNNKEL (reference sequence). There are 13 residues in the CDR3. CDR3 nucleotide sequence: TGTGCCAGCAGCCAAGTAATTGCAAATGAGCAGTTCTTC. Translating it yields CASSQVIANEQFF.

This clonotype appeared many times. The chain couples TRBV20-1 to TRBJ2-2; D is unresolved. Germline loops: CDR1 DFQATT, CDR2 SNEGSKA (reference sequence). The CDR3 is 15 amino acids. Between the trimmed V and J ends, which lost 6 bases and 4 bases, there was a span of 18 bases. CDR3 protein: CSATPSGRFTGELFF. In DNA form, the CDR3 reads TGCAGTGCAACCCCGAGTGGCAGGTTCACCGGGGAGCTGTTTTTT.

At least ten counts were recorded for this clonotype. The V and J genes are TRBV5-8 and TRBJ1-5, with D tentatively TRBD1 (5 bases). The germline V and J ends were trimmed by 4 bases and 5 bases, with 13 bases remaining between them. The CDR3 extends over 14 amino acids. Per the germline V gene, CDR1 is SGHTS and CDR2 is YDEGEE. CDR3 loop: CASSPRQLDQPQHF. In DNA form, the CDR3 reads TGTGCCAGCAGCCCCCGACAGCTCGATCAGCCCCAGCATTTT.

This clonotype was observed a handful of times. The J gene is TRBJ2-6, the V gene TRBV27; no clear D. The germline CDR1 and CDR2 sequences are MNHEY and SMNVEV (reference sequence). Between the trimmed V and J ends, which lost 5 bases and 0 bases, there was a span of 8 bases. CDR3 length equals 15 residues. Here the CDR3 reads CASSPNFSGANVLTF. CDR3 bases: TGTGCCAGCAGTCCCAATTTCTCTGGGGCCAACGTCCTGACTTTC.

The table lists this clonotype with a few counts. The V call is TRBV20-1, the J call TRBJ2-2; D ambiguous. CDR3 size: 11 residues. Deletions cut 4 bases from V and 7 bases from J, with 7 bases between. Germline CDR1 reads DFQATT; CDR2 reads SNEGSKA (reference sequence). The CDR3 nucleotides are TGCAGTGCTACCCTCGACGGGGAGCTGTTTTTT. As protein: CSATLDGELFF.

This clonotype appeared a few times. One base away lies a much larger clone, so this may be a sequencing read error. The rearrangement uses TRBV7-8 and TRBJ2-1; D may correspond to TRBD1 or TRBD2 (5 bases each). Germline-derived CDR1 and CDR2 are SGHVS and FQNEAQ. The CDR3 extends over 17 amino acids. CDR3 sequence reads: CASSLAPGLPVGNVQFF. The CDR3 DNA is TGTGCCAGCAGCTTAGCTCCGGGGCTCCCCGTTGGTAATGTGCAGTTCTTC.

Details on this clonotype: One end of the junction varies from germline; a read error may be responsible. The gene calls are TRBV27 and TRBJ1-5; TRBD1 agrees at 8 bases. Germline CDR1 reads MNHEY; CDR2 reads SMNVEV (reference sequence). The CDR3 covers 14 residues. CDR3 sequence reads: CACSFGRGHQPQHF. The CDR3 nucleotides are TGTGCCTGCAGTTTCGGCAGGGGGCACCAGCCCCAGCATTTT.

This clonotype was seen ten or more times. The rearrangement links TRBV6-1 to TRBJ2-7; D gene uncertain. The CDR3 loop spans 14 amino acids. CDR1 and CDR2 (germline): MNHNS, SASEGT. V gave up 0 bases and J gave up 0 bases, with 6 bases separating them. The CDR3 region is CASSEALSSYEQYF. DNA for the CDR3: TGTGCCAGCAGTGAAGCGCTCAGCTCCTACGAGCAGTACTTC.

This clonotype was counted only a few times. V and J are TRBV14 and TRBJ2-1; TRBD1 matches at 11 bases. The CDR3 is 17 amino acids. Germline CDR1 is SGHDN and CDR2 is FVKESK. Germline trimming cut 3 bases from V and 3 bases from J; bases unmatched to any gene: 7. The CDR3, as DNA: TGTGCCAGCAGCCAGCCGGGACAGGGGGAATTCTACAATGAGCAGTTCTTC. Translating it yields CASSQPGQGEFYNEQFF.

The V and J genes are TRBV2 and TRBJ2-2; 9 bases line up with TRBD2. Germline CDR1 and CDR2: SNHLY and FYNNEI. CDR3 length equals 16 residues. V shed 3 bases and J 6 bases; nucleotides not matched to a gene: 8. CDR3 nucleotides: TGTGCCAGCAGTGAGGGAATAGCGGGAGCATCCGGGGAGCTGTTTTTT. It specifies CASSEGIAGASGELFF.